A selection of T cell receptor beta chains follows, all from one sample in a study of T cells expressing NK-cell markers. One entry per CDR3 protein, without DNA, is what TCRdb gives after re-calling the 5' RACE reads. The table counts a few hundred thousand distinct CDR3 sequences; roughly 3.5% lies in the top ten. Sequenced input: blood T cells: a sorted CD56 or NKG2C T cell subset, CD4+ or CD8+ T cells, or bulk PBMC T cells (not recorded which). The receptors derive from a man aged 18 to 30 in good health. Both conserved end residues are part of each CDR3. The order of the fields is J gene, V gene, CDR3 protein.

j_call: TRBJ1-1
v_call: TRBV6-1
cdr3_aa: CASSSPMVAFF

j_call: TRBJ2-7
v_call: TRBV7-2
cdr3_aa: CASSLGWREEQYF

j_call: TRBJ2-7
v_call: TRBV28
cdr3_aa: CASSLSDRYEQYF

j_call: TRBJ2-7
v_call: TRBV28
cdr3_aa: CASTENREQYF

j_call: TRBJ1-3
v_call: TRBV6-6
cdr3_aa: CASEEKNTIYF

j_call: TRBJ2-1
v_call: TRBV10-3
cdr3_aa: CATGLAGDEQFF

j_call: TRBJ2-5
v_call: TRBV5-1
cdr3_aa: CASSGQGQGRTQYF

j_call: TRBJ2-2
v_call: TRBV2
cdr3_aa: CASIGTSGRAYTGELFF

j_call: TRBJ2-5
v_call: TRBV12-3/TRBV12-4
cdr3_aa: CATSRTKETQYF

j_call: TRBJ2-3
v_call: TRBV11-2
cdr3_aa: CASSPREGSWRTDTQYF

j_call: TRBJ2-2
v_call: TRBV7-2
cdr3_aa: CASSLRSFSGELFF

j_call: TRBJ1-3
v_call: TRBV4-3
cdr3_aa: CASSQVTGTGGNTIYF

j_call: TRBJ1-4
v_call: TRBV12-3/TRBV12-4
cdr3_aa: CASSLIRGEKLFF

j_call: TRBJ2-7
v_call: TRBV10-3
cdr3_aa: CAISEEQSEQYF

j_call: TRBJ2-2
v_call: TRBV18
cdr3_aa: CASSPAAGLAGTNTGELFF

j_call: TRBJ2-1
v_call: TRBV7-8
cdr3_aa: CASSWTGGVSYNEQFF

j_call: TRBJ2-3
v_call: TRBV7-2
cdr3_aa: CASVIGGSTDTQYF

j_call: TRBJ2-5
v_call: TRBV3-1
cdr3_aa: CASRLSGRGQETQYF

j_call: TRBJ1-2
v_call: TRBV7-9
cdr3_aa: CASSFRDNPYGYTF

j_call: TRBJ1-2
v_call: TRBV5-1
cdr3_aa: CASGEGSYAYGYTF

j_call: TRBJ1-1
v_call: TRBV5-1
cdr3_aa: CASSLVFGGQGVMNTEAFF

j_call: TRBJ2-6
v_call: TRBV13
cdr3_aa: CASSTSGANVLTF

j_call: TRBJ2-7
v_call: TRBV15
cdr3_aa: CATGARNAYEQYF

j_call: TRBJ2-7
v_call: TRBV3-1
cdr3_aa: CASSPTMRTGQVEQYF

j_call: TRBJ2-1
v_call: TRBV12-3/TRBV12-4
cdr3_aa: CASSLRGIAGGPGEQFF

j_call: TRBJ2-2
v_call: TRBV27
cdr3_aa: CASSLFTQGWAGELFF

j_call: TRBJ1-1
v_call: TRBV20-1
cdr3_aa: CSAPRTGGVNTEAFF

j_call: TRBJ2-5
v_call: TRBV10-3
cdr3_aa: CAISESERLLKRETQYF

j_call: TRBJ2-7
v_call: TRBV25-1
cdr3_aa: CASSERGLLTYEQYF

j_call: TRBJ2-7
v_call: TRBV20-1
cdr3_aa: CSAVPGQNEQYF

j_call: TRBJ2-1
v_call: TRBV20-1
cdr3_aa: CSARPGGTYNEQFF

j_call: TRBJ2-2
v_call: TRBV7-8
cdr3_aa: CASSLWTSGSGVELFF

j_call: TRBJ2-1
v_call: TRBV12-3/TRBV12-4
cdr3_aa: CASSLASGTGNEQFF

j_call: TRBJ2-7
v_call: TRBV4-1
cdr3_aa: CASSQEGTPTYEQYF

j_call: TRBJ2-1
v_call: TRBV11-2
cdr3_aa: CASSLAGKKQFF

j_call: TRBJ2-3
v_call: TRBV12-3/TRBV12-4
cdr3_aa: CASSLDRSPTDTQYF

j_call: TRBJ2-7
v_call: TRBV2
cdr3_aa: CASSPRGQGSYEQYF

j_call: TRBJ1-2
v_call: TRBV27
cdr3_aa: CASSFADNYGYTF

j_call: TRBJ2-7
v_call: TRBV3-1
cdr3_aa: CASSQGREGEQYF

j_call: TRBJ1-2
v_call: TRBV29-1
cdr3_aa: CSVWEGLNGYTF

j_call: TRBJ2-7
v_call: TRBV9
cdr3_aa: CASSVAMGASYEQYF

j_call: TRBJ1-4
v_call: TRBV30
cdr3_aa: CAWTPRGGGKLFF

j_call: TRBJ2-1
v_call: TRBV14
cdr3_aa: CASSQALTKEYNEQFF

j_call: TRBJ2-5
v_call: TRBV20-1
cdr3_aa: CSARLGLVGETQYF

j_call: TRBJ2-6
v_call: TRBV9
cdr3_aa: CASNRPTRGGENHSGANVLTF

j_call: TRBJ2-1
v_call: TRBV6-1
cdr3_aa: CASKTTGYNEQFF

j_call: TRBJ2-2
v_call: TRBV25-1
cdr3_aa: CASLGTGRTGELFF

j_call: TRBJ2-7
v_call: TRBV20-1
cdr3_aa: CSAPDTPGEQYF

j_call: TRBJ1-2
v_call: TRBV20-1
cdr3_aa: CSAPTGGGGYTF

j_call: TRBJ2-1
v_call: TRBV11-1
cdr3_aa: CASRRRAPNNEQFF

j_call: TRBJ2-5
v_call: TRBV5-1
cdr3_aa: CASSLAYRTSDETQYF

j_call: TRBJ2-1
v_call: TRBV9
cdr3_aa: CASSVEGGSNEQFF

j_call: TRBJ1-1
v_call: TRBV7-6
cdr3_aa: CASSLGGTGRIGAFF